This TCR beta chain stems from a study of T cells in Graves' hyperthyroidism and ophthalmopathy (dated by TCRdb to about 2019). Turning to the overall study: Peripheral blood samples were taken at initial diagnosis, before any treatment was given. TCR V-J signatures able to tell the groups apart were searched for in a discovery cohort of some 100 patients, of whom about 40 had Graves' ophthalmopathy and around 58 had stable Graves' hyperthyroidism. An independent validation cohort of around 19 hyperthyroidism patients and 17 patients who later progressed to ophthalmopathy tested prospective prediction of ophthalmopathy. For training and testing, the approximately 92 patients in the discovery cohort were randomly divided in a 7:3 ratio. In addition, the study compared T-cell repertoires in thyroid tissue and in blood from about 6 Graves' hyperthyroidism patients. After blood sampling, hyperthyroidism patients were treated with methimazole at a starting dose of 30 mg daily, and ophthalmopathy patients were treated with high-dose intravenous methylprednisolone. TCR Vbeta CDR3 sequencing of approximately 140 peripheral blood samples (over 40 ophthalmopathy, 75 to 85 hyperthyroidism and around 17 progressor patients) is reported in the paper.

From a lookup of the germline V gene, CDR1 and CDR2 are SQVTM and ANQGSEA. The CDR3 measures 11 amino acids from cysteine to phenylalanine. Solely the CDR3 DNA is kept, with 33 bases framed from the first base. V and J are truncated by 3 bases and 14 bases respectively, leaving an intervening sequence of 14 bases. There are a few counts of this clonotype. Its target antigen remains unknown. Nothing much larger sits one base from this clone, and base qualities are not available. What the research found in general, with its limitations: A model built on a 13 V-J signature distinguished ophthalmopathy from stable hyperthyroidism, reaching approximately 89% sensitivity and about 81% specificity in cross-validation and 80%/75% in testing. No statistical method was used to set the sample size in advance, and investigators knew the group allocation. Most expanded thyroid clonotypes (frequency above 0.001) were also detected in blood, a finding suggesting that blood repertoires may reflect thyroid immune responses. In validation, the model predicted progression to ophthalmopathy with roughly 66% sensitivity and roughly 72% specificity, a median of 6.5 months before onset.

In the ophthalmopathy patients, disease was moderately to severely active, with a Clinical Activity Score of 3 or more, a NOSPECS grade of 4 or more, and a duration of less than 3 months. Any patient with an uncontrolled infection, another autoimmune disease, pregnancy or lactation was excluded. Diagnoses were based on clinical symptoms, serum thyroxine and TRAb, thyroid ultrasound and orbital computed tomography. Ficoll-Paque density gradient centrifugation was used to isolate PBMCs from about 10 ml of fresh peripheral blood. Total RNA was extracted with Trizol reagent, and quality was checked on an Agilent 2100 Bioanalyzer. Amplification of TCR beta CDR3 regions was carried out from RNA transcripts. For the first round of RT-PCR on the TCR CDR3, the HTBI primer set was used together with the Qiagen OneStep RT-PCR kit. Libraries were constructed in a second round of multiplex PCR, after which size selection and purification were carried out. Sequencing of the libraries was done on an Illumina HiSeq2000 using paired-end 100 bp reads. In the paper's pipeline: Raw data were processed with SOAPnuke, discarding reads with adapters, uncalled bases, mean Phred below 15, or no exact constant-primer or identifier match. COPE v1.2.5 was used to merge high-quality paired reads, and clonotypes were defined as unique nucleotide sequences. MiTCR v1.1 was used to align the clonotypes against IMGT TRBV, TRBD and TRBJ reference segments. The analysis included only V-J combinations with a frequency above 0.0001, which together covered 99% to 99.2% of the repertoires. The TCS score was defined as the ratio of F50 (clonal expansion) to E x V (chaos), calculated using BLOSUM62-based TCRdist between CDR3 peptides within each V-J. Welch's t-statistics and random forest reduced 500 to 550 V-J features to roughly 13, which were used in a naive Bayes classifier (R e1071). TCRdb reanalyzed the raw reads on its own, using fastp at Q25 for trimming and MiXCR for clone calling, and kept in-frame beta chains. Rows are combined by CDR3 protein, so each entry shows the most common genes and DNA. The V and J calls here are based on TCRdb, not the publication. Here the sample has fewer than 700,000 distinct CDR3 sequences; more than 15% occur a single time. The ten largest account for 17% of the sample.

The TCR originated in a woman aged 18-35 years with Graves' ophthalmopathy. Sequencing used blood. The V and J segments used are TRBV29-1 and TRBJ2-1, with the D gene not confidently named. The CDR3 is CSVEGPAAKFF. At the DNA level, the sequence is TGCAGCGTTGAGGGTCCGGCGGCCAAGTTCTTC.